This is a list of T cell receptor beta chains from one sample in a study of blood T cell repertoires in COVID-19. Some clones are missing from TCRdb's copy, which holds only in-frame ones; the method was immunoSEQ multiplex PCR. The profile shows around 480,000 clones, about 91% of them singletons. The sequenced sample was peripheral blood. The receptors stem from a woman aged 45-60 years with COVID-19, enrolled during active disease. CDR3s include the opening cysteine and the closing phenylalanine or tryptophan. The order of the fields is clone size, V gene, J gene, D gene, CDR3 protein, CDR3 DNA. The D gene is left open where the match is weak. Rows give clone size only sometimes, using once, few, many, or a class for an expanded clone.

clone_size: NA; v_call: TRBV24-1; j_call: TRBJ1-5; d_call: NA; cdr3_aa: CATSSTTSLGPQHF; cdr3_nt: TGTGCCACCAGTTCTACGACAAGCCTCGGGCCCCAGCATTTT
clone_size: NA; v_call: TRBV12-3/TRBV12-4; j_call: TRBJ2-1; d_call: NA; cdr3_aa: CASSGGALREQFF; cdr3_nt: TGTGCCAGCAGTGGCGGGGCCCTGCGTGAGCAGTTCTTC
clone_size: few; v_call: TRBV2; j_call: TRBJ2-7; d_call: TRBD2; cdr3_aa: CASSISGDSYEQYF; cdr3_nt: TGTGCCAGCAGCATTAGCGGGGATTCCTACGAGCAGTACTTC
clone_size: once; v_call: TRBV5-1; j_call: TRBJ2-5; d_call: TRBD1; cdr3_aa: CASSLYGTGGETQYF; cdr3_nt: TGCGCCAGCAGCTTATACGGGACAGGGGGGGAGACCCAGTACTTC
clone_size: NA; v_call: TRBV5-6; j_call: TRBJ1-4; d_call: TRBD1; cdr3_aa: CASTLTGQANEKLFF; cdr3_nt: TGTGCCAGCACCTTGACGGGACAGGCTAATGAAAAACTGTTTTTT
clone_size: NA; v_call: TRBV29-1; j_call: TRBJ2-7; d_call: NA; cdr3_aa: CSVGDEGSGDLYEQYF; cdr3_nt: TGCAGCGTCGGTGATGAAGGGTCGGGAGACCTCTACGAGCAGTACTTC
clone_size: NA; v_call: TRBV7-2; j_call: TRBJ1-1; d_call: NA; cdr3_aa: CASSFLTQGPKTEAFF; cdr3_nt: TGTGCCAGCAGCTTCCTGACTCAGGGGCCCAAAACTGAAGCTTTCTTT
clone_size: NA; v_call: TRBV19; j_call: TRBJ2-7; d_call: NA; cdr3_aa: CASSIEGRYYEQYF; cdr3_nt: TGTGCCAGTAGTATAGAGGGGCGGTACTACGAGCAGTACTTC
clone_size: few; v_call: TRBV10-2; j_call: TRBJ1-2; d_call: NA; cdr3_aa: CASSDSYGYTF; cdr3_nt: TGCGCCAGCAGTGATTCGTATGGCTACACCTTC
clone_size: NA; v_call: TRBV6-5; j_call: TRBJ2-3; d_call: TRBD2; cdr3_aa: CASSREAEREGYF; cdr3_nt: TGTGCCAGCAGTCGGGAGGCTGAGAGAGAGGGGTATTTT
clone_size: few; v_call: TRBV7-2; j_call: TRBJ2-1; d_call: TRBD2; cdr3_aa: CASSSRGQRGGGEQFF; cdr3_nt: TGTGCCAGCAGCTCCCGCGGTCAGCGGGGGGGTGGTGAGCAGTTCTTC
clone_size: NA; v_call: TRBV7-9; j_call: TRBJ1-5; d_call: TRBD1; cdr3_aa: CASGRQGFNQPQHF; cdr3_nt: TGTGCCAGCGGGCGACAGGGCTTCAATCAGCCCCAGCATTTT
clone_size: NA; v_call: TRBV30; j_call: TRBJ1-2; d_call: NA; cdr3_aa: CAWSGGSYGYTF; cdr3_nt: TGTGCCTGGAGTGGCGGCAGCTATGGCTACACCTTC
clone_size: once; v_call: TRBV6-1; j_call: TRBJ1-1; d_call: NA; cdr3_aa: CASSDGDPNTEAFF; cdr3_nt: TGTGCCAGCAGTGACGGGGATCCCAACACTGAAGCTTTCTTT
clone_size: NA; v_call: TRBV7-2; j_call: TRBJ1-4; d_call: NA; cdr3_aa: CASSLVAGLNEKLFF; cdr3_nt: TGTGCCAGCAGCTTAGTGGCGGGGTTAAATGAAAAACTGTTTTTT
clone_size: once; v_call: TRBV2; j_call: TRBJ1-2; d_call: NA; cdr3_aa: CASSEALGGVPYGYTF; cdr3_nt: TGTGCCAGCAGTGAAGCGCTTGGGGGGGTTCCGTACGGCTACACCTTC
clone_size: NA; v_call: TRBV5-1; j_call: TRBJ1-1; d_call: NA; cdr3_aa: CASREDTEAFF; cdr3_nt: TGCGCCAGCCGGGAGGACACTGAAGCTTTCTTT
clone_size: NA; v_call: TRBV7-9; j_call: TRBJ2-7; d_call: NA; cdr3_aa: CASSLLGGITDEQYF; cdr3_nt: TGTGCCAGCAGCTTACTGGGAGGTATTACGGACGAGCAGTACTTC
clone_size: NA; v_call: TRBV7-9; j_call: TRBJ2-6; d_call: NA; cdr3_aa: CASSSRGLESSGANVLTF; cdr3_nt: TGTGCCAGCAGCTCCCGAGGGCTCGAGAGCTCTGGGGCCAACGTCCTGACTTTC
clone_size: NA; v_call: TRBV6-5; j_call: TRBJ1-5; d_call: NA; cdr3_aa: CASSSLSNQPQHF; cdr3_nt: TGTGCCAGCAGTTCCTTGAGCAATCAGCCCCAGCATTTT
clone_size: once; v_call: TRBV15; j_call: TRBJ2-7; d_call: TRBD1; cdr3_aa: CATSRIAGTGNDEQYF; cdr3_nt: TGTGCCACCAGCAGAATCGCCGGGACAGGGAACGACGAGCAGTACTTC
clone_size: NA; v_call: TRBV5-4; j_call: TRBJ1-1; d_call: NA; cdr3_aa: CASSGQLNTEAFF; cdr3_nt: TGTGCCAGCAGCGGACAGTTGAACACTGAAGCTTTCTTT
clone_size: few; v_call: TRBV13; j_call: TRBJ1-1; d_call: TRBD1; cdr3_aa: CASSIRQGEAFF; cdr3_nt: TGTGCCAGCAGCATCCGACAGGGGGAAGCTTTCTTT
clone_size: NA; v_call: TRBV9; j_call: TRBJ1-2; d_call: TRBD1; cdr3_aa: CASSARTGDRGYTF; cdr3_nt: TGTGCCAGCAGCGCCCGGACAGGGGATCGGGGCTACACCTTC
clone_size: NA; v_call: TRBV5-4; j_call: TRBJ1-1; d_call: NA; cdr3_aa: CASSSGGDTEAFF; cdr3_nt: TGTGCCAGCAGCTCCGGGGGGGATACTGAAGCTTTCTTT
clone_size: NA; v_call: TRBV5-8; j_call: TRBJ2-3; d_call: NA; cdr3_aa: CASSSSGGALDTQYF; cdr3_nt: TGTGCCAGCAGCTCCTCGGGCGGGGCCCTGGATACGCAGTATTTT
clone_size: NA; v_call: TRBV9; j_call: TRBJ2-4; d_call: NA; cdr3_aa: CASSPQIAKNIQYF; cdr3_nt: TGTGCCAGCAGCCCCCAGATAGCCAAAAACATTCAGTACTTC
clone_size: NA; v_call: TRBV14; j_call: TRBJ1-1; d_call: NA; cdr3_aa: CASSPRSRANTEAFF; cdr3_nt: TGTGCCAGCAGTCCAAGGTCCAGGGCGAACACTGAAGCTTTCTTT
clone_size: once; v_call: TRBV6-2/TRBV6-3; j_call: TRBJ1-1; d_call: NA; cdr3_aa: CASSYRANTEAFF; cdr3_nt: TGTGCCAGCAGTTACCGAGCGAACACTGAAGCTTTCTTT
clone_size: NA; v_call: TRBV18; j_call: TRBJ1-1; d_call: NA; cdr3_aa: CASSPQVGGYRDTALGNTEAFF; cdr3_nt: TGTGCCAGCTCACCACAAGTTGGGGGATACCGGGACACGGCTTTAGGAAACACTGAAGCTTTCTTT
clone_size: NA; v_call: TRBV5-1; j_call: TRBJ2-1; d_call: NA; cdr3_aa: CASSGDKNNEQFF; cdr3_nt: TGCGCCAGCAGCGGGGACAAGAACAATGAGCAGTTCTTC
clone_size: NA; v_call: TRBV18; j_call: TRBJ1-3; d_call: NA; cdr3_aa: CASSPGSGSGNTIYF; cdr3_nt: TGTGCCAGCTCACCCGGATCGGGTTCTGGAAACACCATATATTTT
clone_size: NA; v_call: TRBV13; j_call: TRBJ1-1; d_call: NA; cdr3_aa: CASTSRYTGMSGSTEAFF; cdr3_nt: TGTGCCAGCACCTCAAGGTACACAGGGATGTCGGGGAGCACTGAAGCTTTCTTT
clone_size: NA; v_call: TRBV7-9; j_call: TRBJ1-1; d_call: NA; cdr3_aa: CASTVQGRNTEAFF; cdr3_nt: TGTGCCAGCACCGTCCAGGGCAGAAACACTGAAGCTTTCTTT
clone_size: NA; v_call: TRBV20-1; j_call: TRBJ1-2; d_call: NA; cdr3_aa: CSAEPSRGYTF; cdr3_nt: TGCAGTGCTGAGCCATCTAGGGGCTACACCTTC
clone_size: NA; v_call: TRBV7-2; j_call: TRBJ1-3; d_call: NA; cdr3_aa: CASSLRAGSGNTIYF; cdr3_nt: TGTGCCAGCAGCTTAAGGGCGGGGTCAGGAAACACCATATATTTT
clone_size: once; v_call: TRBV6-5; j_call: TRBJ1-1; d_call: NA; cdr3_aa: CASSPQGDEAFF; cdr3_nt: TGTGCCAGCAGCCCACAGGGAGATGAAGCTTTCTTT
clone_size: NA; v_call: TRBV28; j_call: TRBJ2-7; d_call: NA; cdr3_aa: CASSLGGAGLPYEQYF; cdr3_nt: TGTGCCAGCAGTTTAGGGGGGGCCGGCCTCCCCTACGAGCAGTACTTC
clone_size: NA; v_call: TRBV24-1; j_call: TRBJ2-3; d_call: TRBD2; cdr3_aa: CATSDPEGGLAGRDTQYF; cdr3_nt: TGTGCCACCAGTGACCCGGAAGGGGGACTAGCGGGGCGAGATACGCAGTATTTT
clone_size: few; v_call: TRBV3-1/TRBV3-2; j_call: TRBJ2-7; d_call: TRBD2; cdr3_aa: CASSPTSGVYEQYF; cdr3_nt: TGTGCCAGCAGCCCTACTAGCGGAGTTTACGAGCAGTACTTC
clone_size: NA; v_call: TRBV9; j_call: TRBJ2-2; d_call: TRBD2; cdr3_aa: CASSVGGGAYGELFF; cdr3_nt: TGTGCCAGCAGCGTAGGCGGGGGGGCATACGGGGAGCTGTTTTTT